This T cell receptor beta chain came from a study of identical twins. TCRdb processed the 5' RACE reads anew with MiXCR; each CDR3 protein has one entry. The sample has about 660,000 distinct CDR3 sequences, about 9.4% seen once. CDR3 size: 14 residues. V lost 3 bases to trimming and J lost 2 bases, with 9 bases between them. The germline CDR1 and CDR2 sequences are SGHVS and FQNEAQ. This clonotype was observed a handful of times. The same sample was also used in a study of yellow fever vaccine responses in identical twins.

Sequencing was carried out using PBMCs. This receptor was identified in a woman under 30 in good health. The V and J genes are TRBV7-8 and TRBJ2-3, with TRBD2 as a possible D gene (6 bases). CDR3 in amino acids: CASSLDYNTDTQYF. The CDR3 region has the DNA TGTGCCAGCAGCTTGGACTATAACACAGATACGCAGTATTTT. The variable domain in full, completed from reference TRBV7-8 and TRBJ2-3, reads GAGVSQSPRYKVAKRGQDVALRCDPISGHVSLFWYQQALGQGPEFLTYFQNEAQLDKSGLPSDRFFAERPEGSVSTLKIQRTQQEDSAVYLCASSLDYNTDTQYFGPGTRLTVL.